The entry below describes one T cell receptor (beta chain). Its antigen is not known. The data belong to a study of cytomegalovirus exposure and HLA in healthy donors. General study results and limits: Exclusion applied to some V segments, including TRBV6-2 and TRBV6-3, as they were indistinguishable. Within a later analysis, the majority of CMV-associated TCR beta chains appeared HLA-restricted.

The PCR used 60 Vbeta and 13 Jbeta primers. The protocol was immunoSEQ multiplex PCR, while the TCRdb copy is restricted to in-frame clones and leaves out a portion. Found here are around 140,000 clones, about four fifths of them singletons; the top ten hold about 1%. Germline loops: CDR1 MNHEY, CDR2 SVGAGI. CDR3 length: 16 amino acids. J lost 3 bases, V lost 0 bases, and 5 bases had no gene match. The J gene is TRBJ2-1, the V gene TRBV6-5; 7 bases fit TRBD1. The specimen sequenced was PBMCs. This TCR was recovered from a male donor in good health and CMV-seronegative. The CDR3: CASSYSARGYYNEQFF. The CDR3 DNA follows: TGTGCCAGCAGTTACTCGGCCAGGGGGTACTACAATGAGCAGTTCTTC.